This passage covers 28 T cell receptor beta chains from one sample sequenced in a study of blood T cell repertoires in COVID-19. The method was immunoSEQ multiplex PCR; TCRdb's version includes in-frame clones alone and lacks a portion of them. Seen here are about 47,000 clones, about 83% observed once, and the top ten hold roughly 7%. Sequencing was performed on peripheral blood. The receptors originated from a man aged 70 or older with active COVID-19.

The V call is TRBV9, the J call TRBJ2-7; 9 positions match TRBD1. Looked up from germline, CDR1 is SGDLS and CDR2 is YYNGEE. J was trimmed by 2 bases and V by 3 bases; bases with no gene match: 6. CDR3 length: 15 amino acids. The CDR3 spells CASSATGGTAYEQYF. The DNA of the CDR3 is TGTGCCAGCAGCGCAACAGGGGGCACCGCCTACGAGCAGTACTTC. Combining the CDR3 with reference TRBV9 and TRBJ2-7 gives the whole variable domain DSGVTQTPKHLITATGQRVTLRCSPRSGDLSVYWYQQSLDQGLQFLIQYYNGEERAKGNILERFSAQQFPDLHSELNLSSLELGDSALYFCASSATGGTAYEQYFGPGTRLTVT.

The chain couples TRBV4-3 to TRBJ1-1; D is unresolved. The V end lost 3 bases, the J end lost 0 bases, and 8 bases lay between the germline ends. The CDR3 has 14 amino acids. Germline V gene lookup returns CDR1 LGHNA and CDR2 YSLEER. In DNA, the CDR3 is TGCGCCAGCAGCCATGTTCCCTTGAACACTGAAGCTTTCTTT. It encodes CASSHVPLNTEAFF.

This sequence joins TRBV3-1 (or the pseudogene TRBV3-2) and TRBJ2-3, with D possibly being TRBD1 (5 bases). The CDR3 has 16 residues. The germline V gene encodes CDR1 LGHDT and CDR2 YNNKEL (reference sequence). V was cut by 0 bases and J by 1 base, with 11 bases left in between. Here the CDR3 DNA reads TGTGCCAGCAGCCAAGACAGGGCCCTACGCACAGATACGCAGTATTTT. Amino acids: CASSQDRALRTDTQYF.

This clone turned up a few times. The V and J genes are TRBV16 and TRBJ2-7; a weak D match, TRBD1 (6 bases). This CDR3 comprises 13 residues. Trimming shortened V by 2 bases and J by 1 base, and 6 bases separated the two germline ends. Germline-derived CDR1 and CDR2 are KGHSY and FQNENV. The CDR3 reads CASSQDRSYEQYF. CDR3 DNA sequence: TGTGCCAGCAGCCAAGACAGGTCCTACGAGCAGTACTTC.

The rearrangement joins TRBV3-1 (or the pseudogene TRBV3-2) to TRBJ1-5; 8 positions match TRBD1. This CDR3 is 15 amino acids long. V was clipped by 5 bases and J by 7 bases; unmatched bases: 10. The germline V gene has CDR1 LGHDT and CDR2 YNNKEL (reference sequence). CDR3 nucleotides: TGTGCCAGCAGCTCAACGGCCCAGGGGGCCCAGCCCCAGCATTTT. It encodes CASSSTAQGAQPQHF.

This clone showed up just a few times. The chain links TRBV28 to TRBJ2-7; TRBD1 is a possible D gene (6 bases). V was shortened by 3 bases and J by 7 bases, with 16 bases between the two germline ends. The CDR3 consists of 14 residues. Germline V lookup: CDR1 MDHEN, CDR2 SYDVKM. CDR3 loop: CASSFHWDIREQYF. CDR3 DNA sequence: TGTGCCAGCAGTTTCCACTGGGACATTCGAGAGCAGTACTTC.

This clone was seen a single time. This chain links TRBV2 with TRBJ1-2; TRBD1 matches 7 bases. CDR3 length: 16 amino acids. V gave up 6 bases and J gave up 1 base; unmatched junction bases: 11. Germline CDR1 is SNHLY and CDR2 is FYNNEI. The CDR3 sequence: CASSGRQGDRNYGYTF. In nucleotides, the CDR3 is TGTGCCAGCAGCGGGAGACAGGGTGATCGTAACTATGGCTACACCTTC.

This chain links TRBV5-5 with TRBJ1-5; 7 nucleotides align to TRBD1. J gave up 0 bases and V 3 bases, and 3 bases lay outside the gene matches. The CDR3 is 15 amino acids. Germline-derived CDR1 and CDR2 are SGHKS and YYEKEE (reference sequence). The CDR3 sequence: CASSYSGGSNQPQHF. The CDR3 nucleotides read TGTGCCAGCAGCTACTCAGGGGGTAGCAATCAGCCCCAGCATTTT.

This chain joins TRBV13 and TRBJ1-2, with TRBD1 matching over 11 bases. After removal of 3 bases from V and 6 bases from J, the junction contained 3 bases not matched to a gene. In germline, CDR1 is PRHDT, CDR2 FYEKMQ (reference sequence). CDR3 length equals 14 residues. Written as DNA, the CDR3 is TGTGCCAGCAGCTTGCGGGACAGGGGGGATGGCTACACCTTC. It translates to CASSLRDRGDGYTF.

This sequence joins TRBV4-2 and TRBJ1-6, with D unclear. Per germline, CDR1 LGHNA and CDR2 YNFKEQ. Trimming took 2 bases from V and 0 from J, leaving 8 bases between them. The CDR3 spans 16 residues. CDR3 region: CASSQSVGSYNSPLHF. The CDR3 nucleotides are TGTGCCAGCAGCCAATCCGTCGGCTCCTATAATTCACCCCTCCACTTT.

This rearrangement joins TRBV5-1 to TRBJ2-3, with TRBD2 matching 7 bases. Germline loops: CDR1 SGHRS, CDR2 YFSETQ. The V and J ends lost 6 bases and 2 bases, in that order; junction bases with no gene match: 6. The CDR3 extends over 14 amino acids. The CDR3 nucleotides read TGCGCCAGCAATGGAGCGGGAACCACAGATACGCAGTATTTT. Protein product: CASNGAGTTDTQYF.

This clone was seen only a few times. V and J are TRBV2 and TRBJ1-2, with D possibly matching TRBD1 (5 bases). V gave up 4 bases and J gave up 4 bases, with 13 bases separating them. Looked up from germline, CDR1 is SNHLY and CDR2 is FYNNEI. The CDR3 runs to 14 residues. CDR3 bases: TGTGCCAGCAGTGCGACACAGGAGACCTATGGCTACACCTTC. It is translated as CASSATQETYGYTF.

The chain is built from TRBV10-3 and TRBJ2-2; 9 nucleotides align to TRBD2. CDR1 and CDR2 (germline): ENHRY, SYGVKD. After removal of 10 bases from V and 3 bases from J, the junction contained 6 bases not matched to a gene. The CDR3 loop spans 14 amino acids. CDR3 bases: TGTGCCACCCGGACTAGCGAGGACACCGGGGAGCTGTTTTTT. It encodes CATRTSEDTGELFF.

V is TRBV2 and J is TRBJ1-5; 8 nucleotides match TRBD1. Trimming at V came to 8 bases and at J to 6 bases, leaving 15 bases not matched to a gene. The CDR3 loop spans 16 amino acids. The V gene's germline CDR1 is SNHLY and CDR2 FYNNEI. The CDR3 is CASANRGFLYGQPQHF. CDR3 DNA: TGTGCCAGCGCGAACAGGGGGTTTTTATATGGTCAGCCCCAGCATTTT. Looking up the rest from reference TRBV2 and TRBJ1-5 gives the full variable domain: EPEVTQTPSHQVTQMGQEVILRCVPISNHLYFYWYRQILGQKVEFLVSFYNNEISEKSEIFDDQFSVERPDGSNFTLKIRSTKLEDSAMYFCASANRGFLYGQPQHFGDGTRLSIL.

V gene TRBV6-6 combines with J gene TRBJ1-4; D is possibly TRBD1 (5 bases). V lost 5 bases and J lost 8, with 24 bases in between. Germline values: CDR1 MNHNY, CDR2 SVGAGI (reference sequence). The CDR3 covers 17 residues. The CDR3 DNA follows: TGTGCCAGCAGTCCCTTGGGGGGTTTACAGAGGTGGGAAAAACTGTTTTTT. Translating gives CASSPLGGLQRWEKLFF.

The chain uses TRBV5-4 and TRBJ1-1; the match to TRBD1 covers 8 bases. The CDR3 consists of 14 residues. Germline CDR1 reads SGHNT; CDR2 reads YYREEE (reference sequence). V trimming: 4 bases; J trimming: 8 bases; junction bases outside the gene matches: 10. CDR3 sequence reads: CASSPRGQRSEAFF. The CDR3 bases are TGTGCCAGCAGCCCCAGGGGGCAGAGGTCGGAAGCTTTCTTT.

The rearrangement joins TRBV19 to TRBJ1-2; a weak D match, TRBD1 (5 bases). Trimming left V 3 bases short and J 4 bases short, with 9 bases between. Germline assignment: CDR1 LNHDA and CDR2 SQIVND (reference sequence). The CDR3 length is 13 residues. CDR3 DNA: TGTGCCAGTAGTATCGACAGTTTCTATGGCTACACCTTC. The encoded protein is CASSIDSFYGYTF.

The rearrangement uses TRBV30 and TRBJ2-7, with 10 bases lining up with TRBD2. V lost 0 bases to trimming and J lost 7 bases; unmatched junction nucleotides: 3. This CDR3 region has 13 residues. CDR1 GTSNPN and CDR2 SVGIG come from the germline V gene (reference sequence). The CDR3 region is CAWSVPAGGEQYF. CDR3 sequence (DNA): TGTGCCTGGAGTGTACCAGCGGGGGGGGAGCAGTACTTC.

This rearrangement joins TRBV7-4 to TRBJ1-1, with TRBD1 as a possible D gene (5 bases). Trimming pared 4 bases from V and 4 bases from J, leaving 13 bases between. The CDR3 contains 14 residues. Germline lookup yields CDR1 SGHVT and CDR2 SQSDAQ. CDR3 residues: CASSSLRGGTEAFF. In DNA form, the CDR3 reads TGTGCCAGCAGCTCCCTTAGGGGAGGCACTGAAGCTTTCTTT.

Concerning this clone itself: Other DNA sequences in this sample translate to the same CDR3. The CDR3 loop reads CASSRDRVTYEQYF. The DNA of the CDR3 is TGTGCCAGCAGCCGGGACAGGGTCACCTACGAGCAGTACTTC. The chain links TRBV14 to TRBJ2-7; 9 bases are a match to TRBD1. The V gene's germline CDR1 is SGHDN and CDR2 FVKESK. The CDR3 is 14 residues long. J gave up 2 bases and V 4 bases, and 3 bases lay outside the gene matches. Full variable domain (missing parts from reference TRBV14 and TRBJ2-7): EAGVTQFPSHSVIEKGQTVTLRCDPISGHDNLYWYRRVMGKEIKFLLHFVKESKQDESGMPNNRFLAERTGGTYSTLKVQPAELEDSGVYFCASSRDRVTYEQYFGPGTRLTVT.

This rearrangement joins TRBV6-5 to TRBJ2-1, with 7 bases identical to TRBD1. CDR1 is MNHEY, CDR2 SVGAGI, per germline. V shed 6 bases, J shed 0 bases, and the junction held 2 bases outside the gene matches. The CDR3 spans 14 residues. CDR3 nucleotide sequence: TGTGCCAGCAGGACAGGGAGCTCCTACAATGAGCAGTTCTTC. The encoded protein is CASRTGSSYNEQFF.

The CDR3 here is CAWKSAGQSSYNSPLHF. The CDR3 region has the DNA TGTGCCTGGAAAAGCGCCGGACAGAGCTCCTATAATTCACCCCTCCACTTT. The chain carries TRBV30 and TRBJ1-6; perhaps TRBD1 as D (6 bases). Germline CDR1 is GTSNPN and CDR2 is SVGIG (reference sequence). Between the trimmed V and J ends, which lost 4 bases and 0 bases, there was a span of 16 bases. The CDR3 has 17 amino acids.

The chain uses TRBV5-1 and TRBJ2-5, with TRBD1 matching over 7 bases. CDR1 SGHRS and CDR2 YFSETQ come from the germline V gene. The CDR3 consists of 15 residues. Losses at the gene ends were 4 bases for V and 3 bases for J; bases not matched to a gene: 9. For the CDR3, the DNA is TGCGCCAGCAGCGAGGGACAGCCCGGCAAAGAGACCCAGTACTTC. Translation gives CASSEGQPGKETQYF.

This chain's CDR3 is CASKQRGGVYNEQFF. Written as DNA, the CDR3 is TGTGCCAGCAAGCAGCGAGGGGGCGTATACAATGAGCAGTTCTTC. V and J are TRBV6-5 and TRBJ2-1; 7 positions agree with TRBD1. Per the germline V gene, CDR1 is MNHEY and CDR2 is SVGAGI. CDR3 length equals 15 residues. Losses at the gene ends were 7 bases for V and 4 bases for J; bases not matched to a gene: 10.

J is TRBJ2-2 and V is TRBV5-4; tentative D call: TRBD1 (6 bases). Germline CDR1 reads SGHNT; CDR2 reads YYREEE (reference sequence). V lost 4 bases and J 9 bases, leaving 13 bases between the germline ends. The CDR3 consists of 13 residues. The chain's CDR3 is CASSPSGARELFF. CDR3 DNA: TGTGCCAGCAGCCCATCAGGGGCGAGGGAGCTGTTTTTT.

CDR3 sequence: CASSLGGVLGKNIQYF. The CDR3 coding sequence is TGTGCCAGCAGTTTGGGGGGGGTGCTGGGCAAAAACATTCAGTACTTC. V is TRBV28 and J is TRBJ2-4; 7 positions agree with TRBD2. CDR1 is MDHEN, CDR2 SYDVKM, per germline. The CDR3 has 16 amino acids. V shed 3 bases and J 3 bases; nucleotides not matched to a gene: 8.

There are a few counts of this clone. The V call is TRBV5-8, the J call TRBJ2-7; tentatively, D is TRBD1 (5 bases). CDR3 length: 16 residues. V was pared by 0 bases and J by 2 bases, with 15 bases between. CDR1 and CDR2 (germline): SGHTS, YDEGEE. This CDR3 reads CASSLVGGHPTYEQYF. The CDR3 DNA reads as TGTGCCAGCAGCTTGGTTGGCGGACATCCGACCTACGAGCAGTACTTC. The variable domain in full, completed from reference TRBV5-8 and TRBJ2-7, reads EAGVTQSPTHLIKTRGQQATLRCSPISGHTSVYWYQQALGLGLQFLLWYDEGEERNRGNFPPRFSGRQFPNYSSELNVNALELEDSALYLCASSLVGGHPTYEQYFGPGTRLTVT.

The chain has TRBV6-1 and TRBJ2-6; D is perhaps TRBD1 (6 bases). Trimming cost V 3 bases and J 11 bases, with 11 bases left between them. Germline assignment: CDR1 MNHNS and CDR2 SASEGT. The CDR3 has 13 amino acids. CDR3 residues: CASSDTGTYVLTF. CDR3 in DNA: TGTGCCAGCAGTGATACAGGGACCTACGTCCTGACTTTC.